The 16 T cell receptor beta chains presented below share a single source sample, sequenced in a study of blood T cell repertoires in COVID-19. Assay used: immunoSEQ multiplex PCR; TCRdb lists only in-frame clones, some missing. There are approximately 360,000 clones in the sample; 70% to 90% occur only once, and less than 2.5% lies in the top ten. The sequenced material came from PBMCs or T cells enriched from blood (not recorded which). Source of these receptors: a man aged 35 to 55 in a cohort exposed to, infected with or recovered from COVID-19 (not recorded which).

The V call is TRBV4-1, the J call TRBJ2-4, with D perhaps matching TRBD1 (6 bases). Trimming took off 1 base at V and 8 bases at J, with 15 bases between the two ends. This CDR3 region has 15 residues. Germline values: CDR1 MGHRA, CDR2 YSYEKL. DNA for the CDR3: TGCGCCAGCAGCCAAGGAGGCAGGGGCCCTCACATTCAGTACTTC. This encodes CASSQGGRGPHIQYF.

This chain connects TRBV4-2 to TRBJ2-5; 8 bases are a match to TRBD2. The V gene's germline CDR1 is LGHNA and CDR2 YNFKEQ. V gave up 2 bases and J gave up 2 bases; unmatched junction bases: 7. The CDR3 is 16 residues long. The CDR3 DNA follows: TGTGCCAGCAGCCAACCCGGGACTAGTGGACAAGAGACCCAGTACTTC. This translates into CASSQPGTSGQETQYF.

The rearrangement joins TRBV6-1 to TRBJ1-5; perhaps TRBD1 as D (5 bases). In germline, CDR1 is MNHNS, CDR2 SASEGT. CDR3 length equals 14 residues. The germline V and J ends were trimmed by 1 base and 5 bases, with 9 bases remaining between them. The CDR3 protein is CASSEVRGDQPQHF. The CDR3 DNA follows: TGTGCCAGCAGTGAAGTTCGGGGGGATCAGCCCCAGCATTTT.

The chain employs TRBV7-2 and TRBJ2-7; D is perhaps TRBD1 (6 bases). Germline CDR1 SGHTA, CDR2 FQGNSA. The CDR3 length is 15 residues. The V and J ends lost 3 bases and 5 bases respectively, with 17 bases between them. The CDR3: CASSLLRGYFNEQYF. The CDR3 DNA reads TGTGCCAGCAGCTTGCTCAGGGGATACTTCAACGAGCAGTACTTC.

The chain links TRBV28 to TRBJ1-6, with D hard to call. Germline V gene sequence: CDR1 MDHEN, CDR2 SYDVKM. The CDR3 totals 12 residues. V gave up 7 bases and J gave up 9 bases, with 10 bases separating them. The CDR3 reads CASITEGSPLHF. CDR3 bases: TGTGCCAGCATTACGGAGGGTTCACCCCTCCACTTT.

The V gene is TRBV19, the J gene TRBJ1-4; D not resolved. The V gene's germline CDR1 is LNHDA and CDR2 SQIVND (reference sequence). Trimming took off 4 bases at V and 3 bases at J, with 12 bases between the two ends. This CDR3 comprises 15 residues. In DNA, the CDR3 is TGTGCCAGTAGTACCTCCCTGCGGGCTAATGAAAAACTGTTTTTT. Its translation: CASSTSLRANEKLFF.

CDR3 DNA: TGTGCCAGCAGCCAAGCAAGGACAGGGGGAGAGCAGTTCTTC. Residues: CASSQARTGGEQFF. V and J are TRBV3-1 (or the pseudogene TRBV3-2) and TRBJ2-1, with 10 bases identical to TRBD1. Germline lookup yields CDR1 LGHDT and CDR2 YNNKEL (reference sequence). This CDR3 comprises 14 residues. The V and J ends lost 1 base and 10 bases, in that order; junction bases with no gene match: 4.

This sequence joins TRBV6-4 and TRBJ2-1, with 7 bases identical to TRBD1. V lost 2 bases and J lost 9; bases outside the gene matches: 4. Germline CDR1 MRHNA, CDR2 SNTAGT. The CDR3 totals 13 residues. CDR3 in DNA: TGTGCCAGCAGTGACAATAACAGGGGTGAGCAGTTCTTC. Protein product: CASSDNNRGEQFF.

V usage is TRBV6-5 and J usage is TRBJ2-7; D ambiguous. CDR1 is MNHEY, CDR2 SVGAGI, per germline. This CDR3 is 16 amino acids long. V was cut by 2 bases and J by 2 bases, with 16 bases left in between. DNA for the CDR3: TGTGCCAGCAGTTACGCAAGTCGAAGCTTCACCTACGAGCAGTACTTC. Its protein is CASSYASRSFTYEQYF.

This clone was counted between two and nine times. The chain links TRBV7-9 to TRBJ1-1, with 7 bases fitting TRBD1. This CDR3 spans 17 amino acids. CDR1 and CDR2 from the germline V gene are SEHNR and FQNEAQ (reference sequence). With 1 base clipped from V and 4 bases from J, the junction kept 12 bases outside the gene matches. The DNA for the CDR3 is TGTGCCAGCAGCTTAGATTTTACGCCAGGGGGACCCACTGAAGCTTTCTTT. This sequence encodes CASSLDFTPGGPTEAFF.

This sequence joins TRBV6-5 and TRBJ2-7, with 9 bases that match TRBD2. CDR1 and CDR2 (germline): MNHEY, SVGAGI. V dropped 6 bases and J dropped 4; count of bases not matched to a gene: 10. The CDR3 has 15 residues. This CDR3 is CASSLFRGREYEQYF. The DNA of the CDR3 is TGTGCCAGCAGCTTGTTTCGCGGGAGGGAGTACGAGCAGTACTTC.

This chain joins TRBV6-5 and TRBJ2-3; no clear D. Trimming stripped 0 bases from V and 8 bases from J, with 15 bases between. The CDR3 sequence is 15 residues long. Germline CDR1 and CDR2: MNHEY and SVGAGI. The DNA for the CDR3 is TGTGCCAGCAGTTACTCGAACCCCTCGTCGGGTACGCAGTATTTT. Translated: CASSYSNPSSGTQYF.

This sequence joins TRBV18 and TRBJ1-3, with D unresolved. Trimming stripped 1 base from V and 3 bases from J, with 4 bases between. The CDR3 totals 13 residues. Germline V lookup: CDR1 KGHSH, CDR2 LQKENI. The CDR3 protein is CASSPLLGNTIYF. DNA for the CDR3: TGTGCCAGCTCACCACTACTTGGAAACACCATATATTTT.

The rearrangement links TRBV27 to TRBJ2-1; D is possibly TRBD1 (6 bases). Germline lookup yields CDR1 MNHEY and CDR2 SMNVEV (reference sequence). The germline V and J ends were trimmed by 5 bases and 3 bases, with 14 bases remaining between them. The CDR3 has 15 amino acids. The CDR3 DNA reads as TGTGCCAGCAGTGGTACAGGGCGCTTCTACAATGAGCAGTTCTTC. This encodes CASSGTGRFYNEQFF.

This chain connects TRBV7-9 to TRBJ2-7; 7 bases line up with TRBD1. Trimming removed 8 bases from V and 11 bases from J; junction bases left unmatched: 12. CDR3 length: 12 amino acids. Germline CDR1 SEHNR, CDR2 FQNEAQ (reference sequence). The chain's CDR3 is CASQGQSLGKYF. DNA of the CDR3: TGTGCCAGCCAGGGACAGTCACTCGGAAAGTACTTC.

This clone was observed a single time. The identical CDR3 is also encoded by other nucleotide sequences in the sample. The V and J genes are TRBV27 and TRBJ1-1; TRBD1 is a possible D gene (6 bases). The CDR3 length is 14 residues. Germline V lookup: CDR1 MNHEY, CDR2 SMNVEV (reference sequence). V shed 5 bases and J shed 5 bases, with 15 bases lying between them. CDR3 bases: TGTGCCAGCAGTAACTACAGGGTGGGAACTGAAGCTTTCTTT. Encoded protein: CASSNYRVGTEAFF.